This note documents a single T cell receptor beta chain sequence. Its matching antigen is unknown. The donors, all of them Caucasian adults, lived in Nashville, Tennessee. The data were obtained in a study of shared clonotypes between healthy human individuals. Study details: Used for every donor were three CD4 naive, three CD4 memory, two CD8 naive and one CD8 memory plate. Study findings and constraints: The naive CD4 repertoires of a handful of donors were compared, and around 5% of clonotypes were shared.

This table comes from immunoSEQ multiplex PCR, and its TCRdb copy is limited to in-frame clones, with some not included. The profile shows 2 million to 2.5 million clones, nearly 97% of them singletons. This CDR3 is 16 amino acids long. V was cut by 4 bases and J by 5 bases, with 21 bases left in between. Looked up from germline, CDR1 is LGHNA and CDR2 is YNFKEQ. The source is a man aged 18 to 29 in good health. The V gene is TRBV4-2, the J gene TRBJ2-7; D is possibly TRBD2 (6 bases). Specimen: naive CD4+ T cells sorted from blood. Documented subset: CD45RA+ positively selected. CDR3 coding DNA: TGTGCCAGCAGCCCTATCGAGGGAGGAGAAGTCGACGAGCAGTACTTC. This gives the protein CASSPIEGGEVDEQYF.